This TCR beta chain was identified during a study of OX40 agonist ivuxolimab in advanced cancers. General observations from the study: At 0.1 to 3.0 mg/kg and by week 6, clonal expansion occurred in CD4+ and CD8+ blood T cells.

Clones were read by immunoSEQ multiplex PCR, and TCRdb kept only the in-frame ones, dropping some. The sample comprises approximately 23,000 clones, roughly 88% of which are singletons, and about 9.6% rests with the top ten. Comments on this clone: The antigen is unknown.

The CDR3 has 14 amino acids. The germline gives CDR1 KGHSH, CDR2 LQKENI. Trimming removed 5 bases at V and 11 bases at J, with 22 bases between. The receptor's source is an adult with an advanced solid tumor such as melanoma, head and neck, liver or kidney cancer. The material sequenced was CD4+ or CD8+ T cells sorted from blood, taken in a trial of the OX40 agonist ivuxolimab. The chain has TRBV18 and TRBJ2-7; maybe TRBD2 (6 bases). DNA of the CDR3: TGTGCCAGCTCATCGACTCCGGGGGAGAAGAAGGAGTACTTC. It encodes CASSSTPGEKKEYF.